This T cell receptor beta chain originates from a study of neoadjuvant anti-PD-1 for oral cavity cancer. General study findings and limits: Larger post-treatment preexisting tumor clones tracked with greater tumor shrinkage.

Germline V gives CDR1 MNHEY, CDR2 SVGAGI. Trimming took off 0 bases at V and 2 bases at J, with 11 bases between the two ends. The CDR3 runs 16 residues. Points on this clone: The antigen is undetermined.

The repertoire was sequenced with immunoSEQ multiplex PCR; TCRdb's copy has only in-frame clones and lacks some. The repertoire consists of about 12,000 clones, with roughly 60% occurring once and the leading ten covering 9% to 15%. The receptor was isolated from a person aged 40 to 85 with oral cavity squamous cell carcinoma. The sequenced sample was tumor tissue, obtained before nivolumab (anti-PD-1) treatment. This rearrangement joins TRBV6-5 to TRBJ2-1; possibly TRBD1 or TRBD2 for D (5 bases each). The CDR3 is CASSYSRGLPYNEQFF. The DNA of the CDR3 is TGTGCCAGCAGTTACTCACGGGGCCTCCCCTACAATGAGCAGTTCTTC.